The present entry profiles one TCR beta chain with its context. No antigen is known for it. This record comes from a study of cytotoxic CD8 clonotypes in ibrutinib-treated CLL. Study findings and constraints: Treatment saw public clonotypes, which were uncommon, either contract or stay stable. The study found baseline clonality above age-matched healthy donors, tracking circulating CD8+ T-cell counts.

Investigators sought sequencing depths of between 1 in 200,000 and 1 in 1 million T cells. Some clones are missing from TCRdb's copy, which holds only in-frame ones; the method was immunoSEQ multiplex PCR. The sample has 300,000 to 400,000 clones, about 64% seen once. The CDR3 spans 11 residues. CDR1 and CDR2 (germline): DFQATT, SNEGSKA (reference sequence). V lost 1 base to trimming and J lost 13 bases; unmatched junction nucleotides: 3. This chain joins TRBV20-1 and TRBJ1-2; TRBD1 agrees at 10 bases. Material: PBMCs, obtained after 36 months of ibrutinib treatment. The receptor was derived from a human donor with chronic lymphocytic leukemia. The CDR3, as DNA: TGCAGTGCTAGAGGACAGGGGGCAGGCACCTTC. Its translation: CSARGQGAGTF.